This is a list of T cell receptor beta chains from one sample in a study of blood T cell repertoires in COVID-19. Libraries were prepared by immunoSEQ multiplex PCR; TCRdb keeps only in-frame clonotypes and omits some of them. The profile shows under 200,000 clones, almost 85% of them singletons. Sequencing was performed on peripheral blood. Receptor source: a man between 18 and 29 years old with active or convalescent COVID-19. Each CDR3 is given with its conserved first and last residue. The D gene is left open where the match is weak. Only part of the rows carry a size: once, few, many, or a class if the clone is expanded.

d_gene: TRBD1
j_gene: TRBJ1-5
abundance: NA
v_gene: TRBV18
CDR3aa: CASSPTTGANQPQHF
CDR3nt: TGTGCCAGCTCACCAACGACAGGGGCCAATCAGCCCCAGCATTTT

d_gene: TRBD1
j_gene: TRBJ1-1
abundance: NA
v_gene: TRBV13
CDR3aa: CASSITGEEAFF
CDR3nt: TGTGCCAGCAGCATTACAGGGGAGGAAGCTTTCTTT

d_gene: NA
j_gene: TRBJ2-7
abundance: NA
v_gene: TRBV7-3
CDR3aa: CASSLRHASYEQYF
CDR3nt: TGTGCCAGCAGCTTAAGACACGCGTCCTACGAGCAGTACTTC

d_gene: NA
j_gene: TRBJ1-3
abundance: NA
v_gene: TRBV10-3
CDR3aa: CAISENRVTDGNTIYF
CDR3nt: TGTGCCATCAGTGAAAACAGGGTTACGGATGGAAACACCATATATTTT

d_gene: TRBD2
j_gene: TRBJ2-7
abundance: NA
v_gene: TRBV7-9
CDR3aa: CASSLDQSGVISYEQYF
CDR3nt: TGTGCCAGCAGCTTAGATCAAAGCGGGGTAATTTCCTACGAGCAGTACTTC

d_gene: NA
j_gene: TRBJ2-7
abundance: NA
v_gene: TRBV5-1
CDR3aa: CASSYGDRLFSYEQYF
CDR3nt: TGCGCCAGCAGCTACGGCGACAGGCTGTTTTCCTACGAGCAGTACTTC

d_gene: NA
j_gene: TRBJ1-3
abundance: NA
v_gene: TRBV7-9
CDR3aa: CASSLDPGSGNTIYF
CDR3nt: TGTGCCAGCAGCTTAGATCCGGGTAGTGGAAACACCATATATTTT

d_gene: NA
j_gene: TRBJ1-6
abundance: NA
v_gene: TRBV7-6
CDR3aa: CASSLGPRGSPLHF
CDR3nt: TGTGCCAGCAGCTTAGGACCCAGGGGTTCACCCCTCCACTTT

d_gene: NA
j_gene: TRBJ2-3
abundance: NA
v_gene: TRBV6-1
CDR3aa: CASSEGWRADTQYF
CDR3nt: TGTGCCAGCAGTGAAGGGTGGCGGGCCGATACGCAGTATTTT

d_gene: TRBD2
j_gene: TRBJ2-2
abundance: NA
v_gene: TRBV5-1
CDR3aa: CASTTNDRGGNTGELFF
CDR3nt: TGCGCCAGCACTACCAATGACCGGGGGGGAAACACCGGGGAGCTGTTTTTT

d_gene: TRBD2
j_gene: TRBJ2-3
abundance: NA
v_gene: TRBV5-4
CDR3aa: CASSFGTSGWDTDTQYF
CDR3nt: TGTGCCAGCAGCTTTGGGACTAGCGGGTGGGACACAGATACGCAGTATTTT

d_gene: TRBD2
j_gene: TRBJ2-5
abundance: once
v_gene: TRBV5-1
CDR3aa: CASSRRTSGGFQETQYF
CDR3nt: TGCGCCAGCAGTCGTCGGACTAGCGGGGGCTTCCAAGAGACCCAGTACTTC

d_gene: NA
j_gene: TRBJ1-5
abundance: NA
v_gene: TRBV6-5
CDR3aa: CAEQDSNQPQHF
CDR3nt: TGTGCCGAACAGGATAGCAATCAGCCCCAGCATTTT

d_gene: TRBD1
j_gene: TRBJ2-7
abundance: NA
v_gene: TRBV28
CDR3aa: CASKELGTGSYEQYF
CDR3nt: TGTGCCAGCAAGGAGCTCGGGACAGGCTCCTACGAGCAGTACTTC

d_gene: NA
j_gene: TRBJ1-2
abundance: few
v_gene: TRBV7-9
CDR3aa: CASSFTWGTMNYGYTF
CDR3nt: TGTGCCAGCAGCTTTACTTGGGGGACTATGAACTATGGCTACACCTTC

d_gene: NA
j_gene: TRBJ2-3
abundance: once
v_gene: TRBV5-8
CDR3aa: CASSFPGFGDTQYF
CDR3nt: TGTGCCAGCAGCTTTCCCGGGTTCGGAGATACGCAGTATTTT

d_gene: TRBD2
j_gene: TRBJ2-7
abundance: NA
v_gene: TRBV30
CDR3aa: CACRPGLAGIYEQYF
CDR3nt: TGTGCCTGCCGACCGGGACTAGCGGGAATCTACGAGCAGTACTTC

d_gene: NA
j_gene: TRBJ2-5
abundance: NA
v_gene: TRBV18
CDR3aa: CASSTQEGAETQYF
CDR3nt: TGTGCCAGCTCAACACAGGAGGGAGCGGAGACCCAGTACTTC

d_gene: TRBD1
j_gene: TRBJ2-6
abundance: few
v_gene: TRBV6-2/TRBV6-3
CDR3aa: CASSWDSSLSGANVLTF
CDR3nt: TGTGCCAGCAGCTGGGACAGTTCCCTCTCTGGGGCCAACGTCCTGACTTTC

d_gene: NA
j_gene: TRBJ1-2
abundance: once
v_gene: TRBV18
CDR3aa: CASSGGDRYTF
CDR3nt: TGTGCCAGCTCCGGGGGGGATCGCTACACCTTC

d_gene: TRBD2
j_gene: TRBJ2-1
abundance: NA
v_gene: TRBV7-2
CDR3aa: CASSLRTSGRGEQFF
CDR3nt: TGTGCCAGCAGCCTCAGGACTAGCGGGAGGGGGGAGCAGTTCTTC

d_gene: NA
j_gene: TRBJ1-1
abundance: NA
v_gene: TRBV11-2
CDR3aa: CATKNVPTVNTEAFF
CDR3nt: TGTGCCACCAAAAACGTCCCGACAGTGAACACTGAAGCTTTCTTT

d_gene: TRBD1
j_gene: TRBJ1-2
abundance: NA
v_gene: TRBV29-1
CDR3aa: CSVEVPPGQGAVYGYTF
CDR3nt: TGCAGCGTTGAAGTCCCTCCGGGGCAGGGGGCCGTTTATGGCTACACCTTC

d_gene: TRBD1
j_gene: TRBJ2-1
abundance: NA
v_gene: TRBV11-2
CDR3aa: CASSLVQGNEQFF
CDR3nt: TGTGCCAGCAGCTTAGTACAGGGGAATGAGCAGTTCTTC

d_gene: NA
j_gene: TRBJ1-1
abundance: NA
v_gene: TRBV25-1
CDR3aa: CASSDPPQGAFF
CDR3nt: TGTGCCAGCAGTGACCCCCCACAGGGAGCTTTCTTT

d_gene: NA
j_gene: TRBJ2-2
abundance: NA
v_gene: TRBV25-1
CDR3aa: CASSDIQGRHGGELFF
CDR3nt: TGTGCCAGCAGTGATATTCAGGGGCGTCATGGCGGGGAGCTGTTTTTT

d_gene: TRBD1
j_gene: TRBJ1-5
abundance: NA
v_gene: TRBV29-1
CDR3aa: CSVGQGKDQPQHF
CDR3nt: TGCAGCGTTGGACAGGGTAAGGATCAGCCCCAGCATTTT

d_gene: TRBD1
j_gene: TRBJ2-7
abundance: NA
v_gene: TRBV4-2
CDR3aa: CASSGGGQGHEQYF
CDR3nt: TGTGCCAGCAGCGGGGGGGGACAGGGACATGAGCAGTACTTC

d_gene: TRBD2
j_gene: TRBJ2-1
abundance: NA
v_gene: TRBV18
CDR3aa: CASSPAGGRGNEQFF
CDR3nt: TGTGCCAGCTCACCAGCGGGGGGCCGAGGCAATGAGCAGTTCTTC

d_gene: TRBD2
j_gene: TRBJ2-1
abundance: NA
v_gene: TRBV7-9
CDR3aa: CASSFASGRANEQFF
CDR3nt: TGTGCCAGCAGTTTCGCTAGCGGGAGGGCCAATGAGCAGTTCTTC